The T cell receptor beta chain described here comes from a study of regulatory T cells in long-lasting Graves disease (dated by TCRdb to about 2021). With respect to the entire study: In the newly diagnosed Graves' disease group, patients had been taking antithyroid drugs for less than 3 months. The study was conducted in China and was registered as a clinical trial. Patients with persistent Graves' disease were compared with patients with newly diagnosed Graves' disease using TCR sequencing and RNA sequencing of peripheral blood. A total of around 35 samples underwent TCR sequencing, from 13 patients with persistent Graves' disease and 20 or so patients with newly diagnosed Graves' disease.

What the time point label conveys for this sample: newly diagnosed GD, antithyroid drugs for less than 3 months. For both TCR sequencing and RNA sequencing, RNA was extracted from PBMCs using TRIzol. The diagnosis of Graves' disease followed American Thyroid Association guidelines. The patients came from an endocrinology department in Xi'an, China. Each patient gave approximately 8.8 milliliters of peripheral blood, collected in an EDTA anticoagulant tube. Ficoll Paque Plus density gradient separation was used to isolate PBMCs, and no further T cell sorting was done. An Agilent 2100 Bioanalyzer and agarose gel were used to check RNA quality, and a NanoDrop 2000 was used to measure RNA concentration. Broader findings and caveats from the paper: Preferential use of TRBV28, TRBJ1-2 and TRBJ2-5 was observed in persistent disease, whereas TRBV20-1 and TRBJ2-1 were favored in newly diagnosed disease. Sequencing and analysis were restricted to the TCR beta chain. Compared with newly diagnosed patients, patients with persistent Graves' disease had lower TCR Shannon entropy and fewer highly expanded clones, which suggests clonal expansion. The study examined only peripheral blood because the primary lesion, thyroid tissue, could not be accessed. Patients with persistent disease shared more public clonotypes (around 2,700) than newly diagnosed patients did (966). As a limitation, the authors acknowledged that the small sample size may reduce accuracy.

Libraries were made using multiplex PCR. The data were produced on an Illumina HiSeq 4000. CDR3 regions were amplified by Arm-PCR with iRepertoire HTBI primers to construct TCR beta libraries. Gel purification was performed on PCR products prior to sequencing. On the study's bioinformatics: A total of some 60 TRBV and 14 TRBJ segments were identified across samples and were used for gene usage analysis of CDR3 amino acid clonotypes. COPE and FqMerger were used to merge filtered high-quality paired reads into contigs. BLAST was used to align contigs to the IMGT TRBV, TRBD and TRBJ reference genes, and CDR3 was defined following IMGT. Any clonotype with a frequency above 0.1% was classified as a highly expanded clone. Repertoire diversity was measured by Shannon entropy, and V-J evenness by the Gini coefficient. Clonotypes shared by more than one individual were considered public. TCRdb reanalyzed the raw reads on its own, using fastp at Q25 for trimming and MiXCR for clone calling, and kept in-frame beta chains. CDR3 protein duplicates are merged, each entry listing the most common genes and DNA. The V and J calls, along with clone size, are taken from TCRdb and not from the paper's own processing. The sample table records 400,000 to 500,000 distinct CDR3 sequences; around 15% of these occur just once. The ten largest make up approximately 15% of the sample.

Counted from cysteine to phenylalanine, this CDR3 has 13 amino acids. Left in the record is the CDR3 DNA by itself, 39 bases read in frame from the first base. Relative to germline, V is 3 bases shorter and J is 7 bases shorter, with 8 bases between their ends. CDR1 and CDR2 were assigned from the germline V gene as SGDLS and YYNGEE. A few counts support this clonotype. Its target antigen remains unknown. No much larger clone exists at a distance of one base, and base qualities are not known. These same records also appear under a second study, on T cells in Graves' hyperthyroidism and ophthalmopathy. The second study's paper adds: A patient counted as having stable Graves' hyperthyroidism if no progression to ophthalmopathy occurred over 18 months of follow-up. Hyperthyroidism patients were newly diagnosed, had a disease duration of under 2 months, and were aged 18 to 65 years. Patients with uncontrolled infections, other autoimmune diseases, pregnancy or lactation were excluded. Diagnoses were established on the basis of clinical symptoms, serum thyroxine and TRAb, thyroid ultrasound, and orbital computed tomography. The first round of RT-PCR for the TCR CDR3 was performed with the HTBI primer set and the Qiagen OneStep RT-PCR kit. Most expanded thyroid clonotypes (frequency above 0.001) were also detected in blood, suggesting blood repertoires may reflect thyroid immune responses. A model built on a 13 V-J signature distinguished ophthalmopathy from stable hyperthyroidism, reaching about 88% sensitivity and 81.08% specificity in cross-validation and 80%/75% in testing. In validation, the model predicted progression to ophthalmopathy with 55% to 71% sensitivity and approximately 72% specificity, a median of 6.5 months before onset. TCR V-J signatures able to tell the groups apart were searched for in a discovery cohort of 100 patients, of whom under 45 had Graves' ophthalmopathy and around 56 had stable Graves' hyperthyroidism. Prospective prediction of ophthalmopathy was tested in an independent validation cohort of some 19 hyperthyroidism patients and some 17 patients who later progressed to ophthalmopathy. The 100 or so discovery patients were randomly split 7:3 into training and test sets. The study also compared thyroid tissue and blood T-cell repertoires from several Graves' hyperthyroidism patients. Once sampling was done, hyperthyroidism patients were given methimazole at a starting dose of 30 mg daily, whereas ophthalmopathy patients were given high-dose intravenous methylprednisolone. The libraries were constructed in a second round of multiplex PCR and then size-selected and purified. The libraries were sequenced on an Illumina HiSeq2000 using paired-end 100 bp reads. SOAPnuke was used to process the raw data, throwing out any read that contained adapters or uncalled bases, had a mean Phred below 15, or lacked an exact constant-primer or identifier match. High-quality paired reads were merged with COPE v1.2.5, and unique nucleotide sequences were defined as clonotypes. Clonotypes were aligned to IMGT TRBV, TRBD and TRBJ reference segments using MiTCR v1.1. Analysis was restricted to V-J combinations with a frequency above 0.0001, which covered over 98% of repertoires. The TCS score was defined as F50 (clonal expansion) divided by E x V (chaos), with BLOSUM62-based TCRdist calculated between CDR3 peptides within each V-J. Welch's t-statistics and random forest reduced roughly 530 V-J features to under 15, which were used in a naive Bayes classifier (R e1071). Sample size was not statistically predetermined, and investigators were not blinded to group allocation. TCR Vbeta CDR3 sequencing of 120 to 150 peripheral blood samples (over 40 ophthalmopathy, 75 to 85 hyperthyroidism and approximately 17 progressor patients) is reported in the paper.

This receptor was obtained from a woman in her fifties or sixties with Graves disease. Donor details come from another sample of the same person, matched by shared clones. The rearranged segments are TRBV9 and TRBJ1-6, with no confidently assigned D gene. The input for sequencing was peripheral blood mononuclear cells (PBMCs), taken at new diagnosis, from a patient treated with antithyroid drugs. The CDR3 amino acid sequence is: CASSDRDNSPLHF. The DNA is as follows: TGTGCCAGCAGCGACAGAGACAATTCACCCCTCCACTTT.